This T cell receptor beta chain was obtained from a study of cytomegalovirus exposure and HLA in healthy donors. Study-wide results and limits: Later work found most CMV-associated TCR beta chains apparently HLA-restricted. TCR beta sequences reportedly predicted most subjects' HLA-A and HLA-B alleles accurately. Analyses of presence/absence relied on an assumption of roughly uniform sequencing depth across donors.

V shed 0 bases and J 4 bases; nucleotides not matched to a gene: 1. From germline, CDR1 is MRHNA and CDR2 SNTAGT. This CDR3 has 14 residues. Frequency places this clone as medium-sized. What it binds is unknown. PCR primers comprised 60 Vbeta and 13 Jbeta primers. The method was immunoSEQ multiplex PCR; TCRdb's version includes in-frame clones alone and lacks a portion of them. There are approximately 30,000 clones in the sample, with 3% to 4.5% held by the top ten. The sample comprised PBMCs. This rearrangement joins TRBV6-4 to TRBJ2-3; 7 nucleotides align to TRBD2. This TCR was sampled from a middle-aged man in good health and CMV-seronegative. This chain's CDR3 is CASSDSREPDTQYF. In nucleotides, the CDR3 is TGTGCCAGCAGTGACTCGCGGGAGCCAGATACGCAGTATTTT.